This T cell receptor (beta chain) was obtained from a study of shared clonotypes between healthy human individuals. Sequenced by immunoSEQ multiplex PCR; TCRdb stores in-frame clones only, minus some. Among approximately 600,000 clones listed, around 96% were seen once. Of note for this clone: Its antigen is not known.

Naive CD8 cells were CD45RO-negative, positively selected for CCR7, excluding terminally differentiated effector memory CD45RA+ cells. Only Caucasian adults living in Nashville, Tennessee served as donors. Germline V lookup: CDR1 SGHTA, CDR2 FQGNSA. This CDR3 comprises 12 residues. V lost 7 bases and J 6 bases, leaving 12 bases between the germline ends. Study findings and constraints: Sequencing depth was predicted to influence how clonotypes are shared among donors. Larger estimated richness was generally seen in naive subsets than in memory subsets.

V usage is TRBV7-2 and J usage is TRBJ1-1, with D possibly being TRBD1 (6 bases). The receptor was isolated from a woman aged 25 to 39 in good health. Sequences were obtained from naive CD8+ T cells sorted from blood. The CDR3 DNA reads TGTGCCAGCATCTCGGGGGGGCCTGAAGCTTTCTTT. Encoded protein: CASISGGPEAFF.